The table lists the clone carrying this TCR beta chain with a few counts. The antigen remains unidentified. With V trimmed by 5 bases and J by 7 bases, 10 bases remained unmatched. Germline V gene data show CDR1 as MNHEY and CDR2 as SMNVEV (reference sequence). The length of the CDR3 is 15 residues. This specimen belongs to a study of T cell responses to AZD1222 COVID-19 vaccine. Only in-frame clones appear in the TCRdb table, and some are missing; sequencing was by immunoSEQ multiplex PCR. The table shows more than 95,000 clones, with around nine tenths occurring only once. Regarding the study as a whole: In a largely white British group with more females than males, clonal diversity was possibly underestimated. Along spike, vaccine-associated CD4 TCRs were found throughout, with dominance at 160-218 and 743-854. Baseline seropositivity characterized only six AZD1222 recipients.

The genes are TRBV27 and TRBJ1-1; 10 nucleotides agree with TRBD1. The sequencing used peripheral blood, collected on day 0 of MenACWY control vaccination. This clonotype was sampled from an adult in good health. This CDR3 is CASSRLRDRGDEAFF. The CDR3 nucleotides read TGTGCCAGCAGTCGACTCCGGGACAGGGGAGATGAAGCTTTCTTT.